Included here is one T cell receptor (beta chain) sequence, with context. This clonotype came up a few times. There is no known antigen for this receptor. Nothing much larger sits one base from this clone, and base qualities are not available. CDR1 is given as DFQATT and CDR2 as SNEGSKA, both from the germline V gene (reference sequence). Including cysteine and phenylalanine, the CDR3 has 13 amino acids. Only the CDR3 part of the read is kept: 39 bases, read in frame from the first base. Every donor was a healthy Caucasian. Receptor libraries were prepared by 5' RACE. Sequencer: Illumina HiSeq 2000. A universal primer binding site was introduced by template switching, and a unique molecular identifier was present in the final cDNA, enabling accurate counting of TCR cDNA molecules. Specific primers in the conserved constant-segment region were used to synthesize first-strand cDNA for the TCR alpha and beta chains. To control for contamination, every cDNA library carried two barcodes: a SMART-Mk sample barcode plus Illumina barcodes. TruSeq adapter sequences, together with Illumina sample barcodes, were added in two successive PCR steps. The Illumina HiSeq platform was used with custom primers to sequence TCR alpha and beta cDNA libraries. The authors processed their data as follows. Raw reads were processed with MiGEC to extract unique molecular identifiers, and MiXCR was used to determine CDR3 positions. For each individual, recombination models were inferred using an EM algorithm with the repgenHMM and IGoR tools. Shared clonotype analysis was performed with the tcR package in R, normalizing sharing by the product of cloneset sizes. Out-of-frame nonproductive sequences were analyzed to study raw recombination free of thymic and clonal selection effects. The public reads were reprocessed in TCRdb via fastp at Q25 and MiXCR, keeping in-frame beta chains. Each record represents a unique CDR3 protein, reported with the most common genes and DNA among its rows. These V and J calls rely on TCRdb rather than the paper's analysis. The sample table contains around 1.7 million distinct CDR3 sequences; only one count was recorded for 25% to 35% of them. The top ten constitute over 0.25% of the sample.

The record originates from a study of identical twins (dated by TCRdb to between 2015 and 2016). Background for the entire study: To test whether fetal clonotypes persist, the study used deep sequencing on TCR alpha and beta repertoires from monozygotic twins, unrelated adults of various ages, and cord blood. Replicate twin experiments were performed at different times using different library preparation protocols to rule out contamination.

What the authors observed across the whole study: Out-of-frame TCR alpha sequences shared between twins showed an excess of low generation-probability sequences compared with coincidental sharing between unrelated individuals. In monozygotic twins, recombination models systematically underestimated out-of-frame TCR alpha sharing, but the models matched the sharing seen between unrelated individuals. Abundant cord blood beta clonotypes had fewer insertions, young adult naive repertoires showed a similar but weaker trend, and memory repertoires showed no such trend. Zero-insertion analyses could be partly confounded by invariant T cells such as MAIT and iNKT, though diverse VJ usage argued against such confounding for most clonotypes. A weaker excess of twin sharing was found in beta out-of-frame sequences because the signal-to-noise ratio was lowered by fewer shared sequences. Because the same donors could not be followed over many years, conclusions were based on cross-sectional statistical analysis.

The rearranged segments are TRBV20-1 and TRBJ2-7, with TRBD1 perhaps the D gene, on 6 matching bases. The J call may be incorrect, as the DNA end agrees better with TRBJ2-5. Material: cord blood. The source is a newborn girl in good health. The CDR3 region: CSATNFRGETQYF. The sequenced DNA: TGCAGTGCCACAAACTTCAGGGGAGAGACCCAGTACTTC.